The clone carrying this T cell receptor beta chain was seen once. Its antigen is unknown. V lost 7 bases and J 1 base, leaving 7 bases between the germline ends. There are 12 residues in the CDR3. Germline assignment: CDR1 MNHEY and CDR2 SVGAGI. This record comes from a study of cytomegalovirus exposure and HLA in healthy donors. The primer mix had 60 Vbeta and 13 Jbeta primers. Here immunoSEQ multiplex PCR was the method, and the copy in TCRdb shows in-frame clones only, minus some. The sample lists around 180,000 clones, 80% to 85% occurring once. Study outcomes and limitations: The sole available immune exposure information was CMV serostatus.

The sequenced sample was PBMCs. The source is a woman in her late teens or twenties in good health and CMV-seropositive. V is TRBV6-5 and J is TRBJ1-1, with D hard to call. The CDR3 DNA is TGTGCCAGCACAGGCGCGAACACTGAAGCTTTCTTT. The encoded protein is CASTGANTEAFF.